This T cell receptor (beta chain) was recovered during a study of T cell changes during pregnancy in multiple sclerosis. This CDR3 is built from 11 residues. V dropped 4 bases and J dropped 1 base, with 4 bases sitting between them. Per germline, CDR1 GTSNPN and CDR2 SVGIG (reference sequence). Here immunoSEQ multiplex PCR was the method, and the copy in TCRdb shows in-frame clones only, minus some. Altogether around 50,000 clones are present, 70% to 90% being singletons, with the ten largest covering about 1.8%. The genes are TRBV30 and TRBJ1-1; D is undetermined. The specimen comprised peripheral blood, sampled in the first trimester of pregnancy. This sequence was found in a female donor with multiple sclerosis, enrolled in a pregnancy study. The CDR3 here is CAWNKNTEAFF. For the CDR3, the DNA is TGTGCCTGGAATAAGAACACTGAAGCTTTCTTT. The whole variable domain, remainder taken from reference TRBV30 and TRBJ1-1, is SQTIHQWPATLVQPVGSPLSLECTVEGTSNPNLYWYRQAAGRGLQLLFYSVGIGQISSEVPQNLSASRPQDRQFILSSKKLLLSDSGFYLCAWNKNTEAFFGQGTRLTVV.